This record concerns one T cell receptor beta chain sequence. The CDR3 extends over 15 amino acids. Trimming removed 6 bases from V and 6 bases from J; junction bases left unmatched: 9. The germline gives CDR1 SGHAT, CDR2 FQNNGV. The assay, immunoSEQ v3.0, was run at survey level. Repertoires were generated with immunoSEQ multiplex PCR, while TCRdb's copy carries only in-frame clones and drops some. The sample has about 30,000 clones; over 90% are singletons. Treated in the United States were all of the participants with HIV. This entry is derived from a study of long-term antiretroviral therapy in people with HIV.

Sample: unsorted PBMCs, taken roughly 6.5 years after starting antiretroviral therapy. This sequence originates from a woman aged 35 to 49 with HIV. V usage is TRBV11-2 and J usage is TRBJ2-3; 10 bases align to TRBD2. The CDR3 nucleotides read TGTGCCAGCAGTCTAAACCTAGCGGGGGTTGATACGCAGTATTTT. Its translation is CASSLNLAGVDTQYF.